This T cell receptor beta chain emerged from a study of T-cell memory formation after mild COVID-19. In the study overall: TCR clusters showed largely donor specificity. Study-level findings and limits: Clones shrinking between day 15 and 85 showed a balanced CD4/CD8 split, and those that grew later tilted toward CD4+. Pre-infection memory already had some responding clones, implying cross-reactive memory joined.

Amplification by 5'RACE using constant-segment primers produced TCR alpha and TCR beta cDNA libraries that carried sample barcodes and UMIs. Via MiXCR, TCRdb re-called the 5' RACE reads, giving one row per CDR3 protein. This sample has hundreds of thousands of distinct CDR3 sequences; 20% to 30% occur once, and the top ten carry 9.5% to 15%. This clonotype was counted between two and nine times. Its antigen remains unknown. The length of the CDR3 is 15 residues. Germline trimming cut 1 base from V and 8 bases from J; bases unmatched to any gene: 5. Germline CDR1 reads LGHNA; CDR2 reads YNFKEQ. This receptor was identified in an adult woman who had mild COVID-19 (a few samples of this study predate the infection). Cell type and time point are not known. The sequencing sample was made of PBMCs or a T cell subset sorted from them (not recorded which). J is TRBJ1-5 and V is TRBV4-2; 10 positions agree with TRBD1. The CDR3 sequence is CASSQGQGASEPQHF. The CDR3 coding sequence is TGTGCCAGCAGCCAAGGACAGGGGGCGAGTGAGCCCCAGCATTTT.